Listed below are T cell receptor beta chains from one sample, sequenced in a study of shared clonotypes between healthy human individuals. Profiling relied on immunoSEQ multiplex PCR, and the TCRdb table lists in-frame clones only, not all of them. The sample includes 2 million or so clones, over 85% of them seen just once. Sequenced material: naive CD8+ T cells sorted from blood. Every receptor here comes from a man younger than 35 in good health. Each CDR3 is given with its conserved first and last residue. Fields, in order: CDR3 protein, CDR3 DNA, J gene, V gene, clone size, D gene. The D gene is left open where the match is weak. Some rows have no size entry. The others give once, few or many, or a class for an expanded clone.

CASSQDVVGEADYGYTF TGCGCCAGCAGCCAAGACGTCGTGGGGGAGGCGGACTATGGCTACACCTTC TRBJ1-2 TRBV4-1 . .
CASSIDLETVTYGYTF TGTGCCAGTAGTATAGATCTAGAGACGGTAACTTATGGCTACACCTTC TRBJ1-2 TRBV19 . .
CASSLGTGEETQYF TGTGCCAGCAGCTTGGGGACAGGAGAAGAGACCCAGTACTTC TRBJ2-5 TRBV5-6 . TRBD1
CASSQESAGGEQETQYF TGCGCCAGCAGCCAAGAGTCCGCGGGGGGAGAACAAGAGACCCAGTACTTC TRBJ2-5 TRBV4-1 . TRBD2
CASSAPAGDYEQYF TGTGCCAGCAGCGCGCCTGCGGGGGACTACGAGCAGTACTTC TRBJ2-7 TRBV7-9 . TRBD2
CASSPKAGTGYEAFF TGTGCCAGCAGCCCAAAAGCCGGGACAGGATATGAAGCTTTCTTT TRBJ1-1 TRBV7-6 . TRBD1
CASSPSSGAPYEQYF TGTGCCAGTAGTCCCTCTAGCGGTGCCCCCTACGAGCAGTACTTC TRBJ2-7 TRBV19 . TRBD2
CASSSLGLAGPLNEQFF TGCGCCAGCAGCTCCCTGGGACTAGCGGGACCACTCAATGAGCAGTTCTTC TRBJ2-1 TRBV5-1 . TRBD2
CAWGVILWGRNTGELFF TGTGCCTGGGGTGTAATTCTGTGGGGCCGGAACACCGGGGAGCTGTTTTTT TRBJ2-2 TRBV30 . .
CASSPGTGGGGELFF TGTGCCAGCAGCCCCGGGACAGGGGGCGGCGGGGAGCTGTTTTTT TRBJ2-2 TRBV7-6 . TRBD1
CASSSGQVHYGYTF TGTGCCAGCAGCTCAGGACAGGTACATTATGGCTACACCTTC TRBJ1-2 TRBV9 . TRBD1
CASSVTYGNTIYF TGTGCCAGCAGTGTAACATATGGAAACACCATATATTTT TRBJ1-3 TRBV6-4 . .
CASTTDDARGYTF TGTGCCAGCACCACAGATGACGCCCGTGGCTACACCTTC TRBJ1-2 TRBV27 . .
CASSSGQGRNEQYF TGTGCCAGCAGCAGCGGACAGGGGAGGAACGAGCAGTACTTC TRBJ2-7 TRBV7-2 . TRBD1
CASSPGGENTEAFF TGTGCCAGCAGCCCCGGAGGGGAGAACACTGAAGCTTTCTTT TRBJ1-1 TRBV7-9 . .
CSVEVGTGNNEQFF TGCAGCGTTGAAGTCGGGACAGGGAACAATGAGCAGTTCTTC TRBJ2-1 TRBV29-1 . TRBD1
CASHQGDPGRQGFGYTF TGTGCCAGCCACCAGGGGGATCCGGGACGTCAGGGATTTGGCTACACCTTC TRBJ1-2 TRBV7-9 . TRBD1
CASSLQGTGNTIYF TGTGCCAGCAGCTTGCAGGGTACGGGAAACACCATATATTTT TRBJ1-3 TRBV5-4 . .
CASSQVFRSYEQYF TGCGCCAGCAGCCAAGTCTTCCGGTCCTACGAGCAGTACTTC TRBJ2-7 TRBV4-1 . .
CASSLGAGGFYEQYF TGTGCCAGCAGCTTAGGTGCGGGGGGCTTTTACGAGCAGTACTTC TRBJ2-7 TRBV7-2 . TRBD2
CASSPGVAGYEQYF TGTGCCAGCAGTCCAGGGGTAGCGGGGTACGAGCAGTACTTC TRBJ2-7 TRBV27 . TRBD2
CASSDPLAGSTGELFF TGCGCCAGCAGTGATCCCTTAGCGGGATCCACCGGGGAGCTGTTTTTT TRBJ2-2 TRBV10-2 . TRBD2
CASSVDRNYEQYF TGTGCCAGCAGTGTCGACAGGAACTACGAGCAGTACTTC TRBJ2-7 TRBV2 . .
CASSLDRAGETQYF TGTGCCAGCAGCTTGGACAGGGCCGGAGAGACCCAGTACTTC TRBJ2-5 TRBV5-4 . .
CASSPFFRTSYEQYF TGTGCCAGCAGTCCCTTCTTTAGGACCTCCTACGAGCAGTACTTC TRBJ2-7 TRBV27 . .
CASSVAAGGYEQYF TGTGCCAGCAGCGTAGCAGCGGGGGGTTACGAGCAGTACTTC TRBJ2-7 TRBV9 . TRBD2
CASSLAPLGVGTDTQYF TGTGCCAGCAGCTTAGCGCCCCTCGGGGTTGGCACAGATACGCAGTATTTT TRBJ2-3 TRBV7-9 . .
CSVEDRRRGGGTEAFF TGCAGCGTTGAAGATCGACGTAGGGGAGGGGGCACTGAAGCTTTCTTT TRBJ1-1 TRBV29-1 . .
CASSETGPSGNTIYF TGTGCCAGCAGTGAGACAGGCCCCTCTGGAAACACCATATATTTT TRBJ1-3 TRBV6-1 . .
CASSWAGGPGEQFF TGTGCCAGCAGTTGGGCGGGAGGGCCGGGGGAGCAGTTCTTC TRBJ2-1 TRBV6-5 . TRBD2
CAWSLISSYNEQFF TGTGCCTGGAGTCTGATTAGCTCCTACAATGAGCAGTTCTTC TRBJ2-1 TRBV30 . .
CASSLGAGLVEQYF TGCGCCAGCAGCTTGGGAGCAGGGCTCGTCGAGCAGTACTTC TRBJ2-7 TRBV5-1 once .
CASSDSFRDRGKWQYF TGTGCCAGCAGTGATTCTTTCCGGGACAGGGGAAAATGGCAGTACTTC TRBJ2-7 TRBV6-1 . TRBD1
CASSLIPMGAGRTDTQYF TGTGCCAGCAGTTTAATCCCAATGGGGGCGGGACGCACAGATACGCAGTATTTT TRBJ2-3 TRBV27 . .
CASSVFNYYEQYF TGTGCCAGCAGTGTTTTCAACTACTACGAGCAGTACTTC TRBJ2-7 TRBV6-1 once .
CASSFQGIRETEAFF TGCGCCAGCAGCTTTCAGGGGATAAGGGAGACTGAAGCTTTCTTT TRBJ1-1 TRBV5-1 . .
CASSFTGTGRNQPQHF TGCGCCAGCAGCTTTACCGGGACAGGGCGTAATCAGCCCCAGCATTTT TRBJ1-5 TRBV5-1 once TRBD1
CASSYAQGYEQYF TGTGCCAGCAGTTACGCCCAGGGTTACGAGCAGTACTTC TRBJ2-7 TRBV6-5 . .
CASSAIQGLGEQYF TGTGCCAGCAGCGCGATACAGGGACTTGGCGAGCAGTACTTC TRBJ2-7 TRBV9 . .